The rows below give T cell receptor beta chains drawn from one sample of a study of T cells in Graves' hyperthyroidism and ophthalmopathy. One entry per CDR3 protein results from TCRdb running MiXCR on the multiplex PCR reads. The repertoire includes hundreds of thousands of distinct CDR3 sequences, roughly 15% of them detected once, and approximately 12% sits in the top ten. The sequencing sample was made of blood. The receptor source for this set is a woman in her 50s with Graves' ophthalmopathy. Each CDR3 is given with its conserved first and last residue. Each record gives: J gene, clone size, D gene, V gene, CDR3 protein, CDR3 DNA. The D gene is left open where the match is weak. Size is omitted from some rows. Given values are once, few, many or a class for expanded clones.

j_call: TRBJ2-1; clone_size: many; d_call: .; v_call: TRBV7-9; cdr3_aa: CASSRPRYAYNEQFF; cdr3_nt: TGTGCCAGCAGCCGCCCAAGGTATGCGTACAATGAGCAGTTCTTC
j_call: TRBJ2-3; clone_size: .; d_call: TRBD2; v_call: TRBV29-1; cdr3_aa: CSVVAGGRSADTQYF; cdr3_nt: TGCAGCGTGGTAGCGGGAGGTCGATCGGCAGATACGCAGTATTTT
j_call: TRBJ2-1; clone_size: few; d_call: TRBD2; v_call: TRBV7-9; cdr3_aa: CASSLTSGNINEQFF; cdr3_nt: TGTGCCAGCAGCTTAACTAGCGGGAACATCAATGAGCAGTTCTTC
j_call: TRBJ2-1; clone_size: many; d_call: TRBD2; v_call: TRBV5-1; cdr3_aa: CASSSGTSTSGRDNEQFF; cdr3_nt: TGCGCCAGCAGTTCCGGGACATCGACTAGCGGGAGGGACAATGAGCAGTTCTTC
j_call: TRBJ2-3; clone_size: many; d_call: .; v_call: TRBV12-3/TRBV12-4; cdr3_aa: CASSLAGKVTDTQYF; cdr3_nt: TGTGCCAGCAGTTTAGCAGGGAAGGTCACAGATACGCAGTATTTT
j_call: TRBJ2-1; clone_size: many; d_call: TRBD2; v_call: TRBV20-1; cdr3_aa: CSAIPLTSGDYNEQFF; cdr3_nt: TGCAGTGCTATACCCCTAACCAGCGGGGACTACAATGAGCAGTTCTTC
j_call: TRBJ2-5; clone_size: many; d_call: TRBD2; v_call: TRBV20-1; cdr3_aa: CSARDRLAGETQYF; cdr3_nt: TGCAGTGCTAGAGACCGACTAGCGGGAGAGACCCAGTACTTC
j_call: TRBJ2-1; clone_size: many; d_call: TRBD2; v_call: TRBV6-1; cdr3_aa: CASSPSQRGLYNEQFF; cdr3_nt: TGTGCCAGCAGCCCCTCCCAGCGGGGGTTATACAATGAGCAGTTCTTC
j_call: TRBJ2-7; clone_size: many; d_call: .; v_call: TRBV7-2; cdr3_aa: CASSLAQYEQYF; cdr3_nt: TGTGCCAGCAGCTTAGCTCAGTACGAGCAGTACTTC
j_call: TRBJ2-7; clone_size: many; d_call: .; v_call: TRBV6-6; cdr3_aa: CASSYFRWPFPSSYEQYF; cdr3_nt: TGTGCCAGCAGTTACTTCCGTTGGCCATTCCCCTCCTCCTACGAGCAGTACTTC
j_call: TRBJ2-1; clone_size: many; d_call: .; v_call: TRBV20-1; cdr3_aa: CSAAPVSSYNEQFF; cdr3_nt: TGCAGTGCTGCCCCGGTTAGCTCCTACAATGAGCAGTTCTTC
j_call: TRBJ2-2; clone_size: many; d_call: .; v_call: TRBV9; cdr3_aa: CASSGTVPGELFF; cdr3_nt: TGTGCCAGCAGCGGGACAGTCCCCGGGGAGCTGTTTTTT
j_call: TRBJ2-2; clone_size: few; d_call: TRBD2; v_call: TRBV13; cdr3_aa: CASSQGGFGTGELFF; cdr3_nt: TGTGCCAGCAGCCAGGGAGGGTTCGGCACCGGGGAGCTGTTTTTT
j_call: TRBJ2-1; clone_size: many; d_call: TRBD2; v_call: TRBV11-3; cdr3_aa: CASSPGLAAGEQFF; cdr3_nt: TGTGCCAGCAGCCCCGGACTAGCTGCGGGTGAGCAGTTCTTC
j_call: TRBJ2-3; clone_size: many; d_call: .; v_call: TRBV6-5; cdr3_aa: CASSYAQGTDTQYF; cdr3_nt: TGTGCCAGCAGTTACGCCCAAGGCACAGATACGCAGTATTTT
j_call: TRBJ2-4; clone_size: .; d_call: .; v_call: TRBV20-1; cdr3_aa: CSARDSWRVAKNIQYF; cdr3_nt: TGCAGTGCTAGAGATAGTTGGCGCGTAGCCAAAAACATTCAGTACTTC
j_call: TRBJ1-1; clone_size: many; d_call: .; v_call: TRBV12-3/TRBV12-4; cdr3_aa: CASPGPSGTEAFF; cdr3_nt: TGTGCCAGCCCAGGGCCTTCGGGGACTGAAGCTTTCTTT
j_call: TRBJ2-2; clone_size: many; d_call: .; v_call: TRBV18; cdr3_aa: CASSPPRALNTGELFF; cdr3_nt: TGTGCCAGCTCACCCCCCAGGGCCCTGAACACCGGGGAGCTGTTTTTT
j_call: TRBJ2-3; clone_size: many; d_call: TRBD2; v_call: TRBV7-3; cdr3_aa: CASTHSGGSADTQYF; cdr3_nt: TGTGCCAGCACCCACTCGGGCGGGAGCGCAGATACGCAGTATTTT
j_call: TRBJ2-7; clone_size: many; d_call: .; v_call: TRBV30; cdr3_aa: CAWSSNYEQYF; cdr3_nt: TGTGCCTGGAGTTCCAACTACGAGCAGTACTTC
j_call: TRBJ2-3; clone_size: many; d_call: .; v_call: TRBV14; cdr3_aa: CASSQDLGRMTDTQYF; cdr3_nt: TGTGCCAGCAGCCAAGATCTGGGGAGGATGACAGATACGCAGTATTTT
j_call: TRBJ2-1; clone_size: many; d_call: .; v_call: TRBV30; cdr3_aa: CAWSVMSEQFF; cdr3_nt: TGTGCCTGGAGCGTAATGAGTGAGCAGTTCTTC
j_call: TRBJ2-1; clone_size: few; d_call: .; v_call: TRBV10-3; cdr3_aa: CAISAAGGFDEQFF; cdr3_nt: TGTGCCATCAGTGCGGCAGGGGGGTTTGATGAGCAGTTCTTC
j_call: TRBJ2-3; clone_size: many; d_call: .; v_call: TRBV7-2; cdr3_aa: CASSSLGASTDTQYF; cdr3_nt: TGTGCCAGCAGCTCCTTGGGGGCCAGCACAGATACGCAGTATTTT
j_call: TRBJ1-1; clone_size: .; d_call: TRBD1; v_call: TRBV28; cdr3_aa: CASSSGQDYTEAFF; cdr3_nt: TGTGCCAGCAGTTCGGGACAGGACTACACTGAAGCTTTCTTT
j_call: TRBJ2-5; clone_size: many; d_call: .; v_call: TRBV4-3; cdr3_aa: CASSQDLQGPETQYF; cdr3_nt: TGCGCCAGCAGCCAAGATCTGCAGGGGCCGGAGACCCAGTACTTC
j_call: TRBJ2-3; clone_size: .; d_call: TRBD2; v_call: TRBV4-3; cdr3_aa: CASSQVAREGTDTQYF; cdr3_nt: TGCGCCAGCAGCCAAGTTGCGCGGGAGGGGACAGATACGCAGTATTTT
j_call: TRBJ2-1; clone_size: .; d_call: .; v_call: TRBV6-2/TRBV6-3; cdr3_aa: CASNDIPSYNEQFF; cdr3_nt: TGTGCCAGCAACGACATACCCTCCTACAATGAGCAGTTCTTC
j_call: TRBJ2-1; clone_size: many; d_call: .; v_call: TRBV12-3/TRBV12-4; cdr3_aa: CASSLPDWDEQFF; cdr3_nt: TGTGCCAGCAGTTTACCCGACTGGGATGAGCAGTTCTTC
j_call: TRBJ2-7; clone_size: many; d_call: TRBD1; v_call: TRBV20-1; cdr3_aa: CSANDPGQGVYEQYF; cdr3_nt: TGCAGTGCTAACGACCCGGGACAGGGGGTGTACGAGCAGTACTTC
j_call: TRBJ1-5; clone_size: many; d_call: TRBD1; v_call: TRBV2; cdr3_aa: CASSLTNTGDYNQPQHF; cdr3_nt: TGTGCCAGCAGCTTAACCAATACAGGGGATTATAATCAGCCCCAGCATTTT
j_call: TRBJ2-7; clone_size: .; d_call: TRBD1; v_call: TRBV6-1; cdr3_aa: CATGYGTGGSEQYF; cdr3_nt: TGTGCCACCGGATACGGGACAGGGGGCTCCGAGCAGTACTTC
j_call: TRBJ2-4; clone_size: .; d_call: .; v_call: TRBV4-3; cdr3_aa: CASSQDGRLAKNIQYF; cdr3_nt: TGCGCCAGCAGCCAAGATGGGAGGTTAGCCAAAAACATTCAGTACTTC
j_call: TRBJ2-7; clone_size: many; d_call: TRBD2; v_call: TRBV12-3/TRBV12-4; cdr3_aa: CASSLSGLGYEQYF; cdr3_nt: TGTGCCAGCAGTCTATCGGGACTAGGCTACGAGCAGTACTTC
j_call: TRBJ2-1; clone_size: many; d_call: TRBD2; v_call: TRBV7-3; cdr3_aa: CASSLTSGRAHEQFF; cdr3_nt: TGTGCCAGCAGCCTGACTAGCGGGAGGGCCCATGAGCAGTTCTTC
j_call: TRBJ1-3; clone_size: .; d_call: TRBD1; v_call: TRBV29-1; cdr3_aa: CSVGGTGDGNTIYF; cdr3_nt: TGCAGCGTTGGGGGGACAGGGGATGGAAACACCATATATTTT
j_call: TRBJ1-6; clone_size: .; d_call: .; v_call: TRBV4-1; cdr3_aa: CASSQDVTRDSPLHF; cdr3_nt: TGCGCCAGCAGCCAAGATGTGACCCGGGATTCACCCCTCCACTTT
j_call: TRBJ1-5; clone_size: many; d_call: .; v_call: TRBV10-3; cdr3_aa: CAISEEARGQPQHF; cdr3_nt: TGTGCCATCAGTGAGGAGGCCCGCGGTCAGCCCCAGCATTTT
j_call: TRBJ1-5; clone_size: many; d_call: TRBD1; v_call: TRBV15; cdr3_aa: CATSNRGGYSNQPQHF; cdr3_nt: TGTGCCACCAGCAACAGGGGGGGTTACAGCAATCAGCCCCAGCATTTT
j_call: TRBJ2-7; clone_size: few; d_call: .; v_call: TRBV29-1; cdr3_aa: CSVVSYEQYF; cdr3_nt: TGCAGCGTTGTCTCCTACGAGCAGTACTTC
j_call: TRBJ2-1; clone_size: few; d_call: TRBD1; v_call: TRBV4-1; cdr3_aa: CASSQNTRGHEQFF; cdr3_nt: TGCGCCAGCAGCCAAAATACCAGGGGGCATGAGCAGTTCTTC
j_call: TRBJ2-2; clone_size: many; d_call: TRBD2; v_call: TRBV19; cdr3_aa: CASSPTSAGRELFF; cdr3_nt: TGTGCCAGTAGTCCGACTAGCGCTGGTCGGGAGCTGTTTTTT
j_call: TRBJ2-7; clone_size: .; d_call: TRBD1; v_call: TRBV28; cdr3_aa: CATWDRGIWAEQYF; cdr3_nt: TGTGCCACCTGGGACAGGGGTATATGGGCCGAGCAGTACTTC
j_call: TRBJ2-3; clone_size: many; d_call: .; v_call: TRBV7-2; cdr3_aa: CASSAGLRLSTDTQYF; cdr3_nt: TGTGCCAGCAGCGCAGGGTTGCGTCTAAGCACAGATACGCAGTATTTT
j_call: TRBJ2-1; clone_size: few; d_call: TRBD2; v_call: TRBV5-1; cdr3_aa: CASSSPGTSGSVSYNEQFF; cdr3_nt: TGCGCCAGCAGCTCCCCCGGGACTAGCGGGAGTGTCTCCTACAATGAGCAGTTCTTC
j_call: TRBJ2-5; clone_size: few; d_call: .; v_call: TRBV6-1; cdr3_aa: CASSGRVYQKETQYF; cdr3_nt: TGTGCCAGCTCCGGAAGGGTTTACCAAAAAGAGACCCAGTACTTC
j_call: TRBJ1-3; clone_size: many; d_call: TRBD1; v_call: TRBV7-4; cdr3_aa: CASSPGQTDTIYF; cdr3_nt: TGTGCCAGCAGCCCGGGACAGACGGACACCATATATTTT
j_call: TRBJ2-7; clone_size: many; d_call: TRBD1; v_call: TRBV28; cdr3_aa: CASSPNRDRSSYEQYF; cdr3_nt: TGTGCCAGCAGCCCGAACCGGGACAGGTCCTCCTACGAGCAGTACTTC
j_call: TRBJ2-1; clone_size: once; d_call: TRBD2; v_call: TRBV27; cdr3_aa: CATPLSSGINNEQFF; cdr3_nt: TGTGCCACCCCCTTGTCTAGCGGGATTAACAATGAGCAGTTCTTC
j_call: TRBJ2-7; clone_size: many; d_call: .; v_call: TRBV12-3/TRBV12-4; cdr3_aa: CASSGRTYEQYF; cdr3_nt: TGTGCCAGCAGTGGACGTACCTACGAGCAGTACTTC
j_call: TRBJ2-1; clone_size: .; d_call: TRBD2; v_call: TRBV15; cdr3_aa: CATSRVAGGEQFF; cdr3_nt: TGTGCCACCAGCAGAGTCGCGGGGGGCGAGCAGTTCTTC
j_call: TRBJ1-2; clone_size: many; d_call: .; v_call: TRBV27; cdr3_aa: CASRLLRGNYGYTF; cdr3_nt: TGTGCCAGCAGACTGCTACGCGGGAACTATGGCTACACCTTC
j_call: TRBJ2-7; clone_size: many; d_call: .; v_call: TRBV5-1; cdr3_aa: CASSSPRDREWEYEQYF; cdr3_nt: TGCGCCAGCAGCTCCCCACGTGATAGGGAGTGGGAATACGAGCAGTACTTC
j_call: TRBJ2-1; clone_size: many; d_call: TRBD2; v_call: TRBV24-1; cdr3_aa: CATGGGAGDTNEQFF; cdr3_nt: TGTGCCACGGGAGGGGGAGCGGGAGACACTAATGAGCAGTTCTTC
j_call: TRBJ2-7; clone_size: few; d_call: TRBD2; v_call: TRBV7-9; cdr3_aa: CASSGGTAGGEQYF; cdr3_nt: TGTGCCAGCAGCGGTGGGACAGCGGGGGGCGAGCAGTACTTC
j_call: TRBJ1-2; clone_size: many; d_call: TRBD1; v_call: TRBV4-3; cdr3_aa: CASSQGTGELGGYTF; cdr3_nt: TGCGCCAGCAGCCAGGGGACAGGGGAACTGGGTGGCTACACCTTC
j_call: TRBJ2-1; clone_size: few; d_call: TRBD2; v_call: TRBV4-3; cdr3_aa: CASSQLTSGISSYNEQFF; cdr3_nt: TGCGCCAGCAGCCAATTGACTAGCGGGATAAGCTCCTACAATGAGCAGTTCTTC
j_call: TRBJ1-5; clone_size: many; d_call: .; v_call: TRBV28; cdr3_aa: CASTLNPGPRYGQPQHF; cdr3_nt: TGTGCCAGCACCCTTAACCCCGGGCCTCGGTACGGGCAGCCCCAGCATTTT